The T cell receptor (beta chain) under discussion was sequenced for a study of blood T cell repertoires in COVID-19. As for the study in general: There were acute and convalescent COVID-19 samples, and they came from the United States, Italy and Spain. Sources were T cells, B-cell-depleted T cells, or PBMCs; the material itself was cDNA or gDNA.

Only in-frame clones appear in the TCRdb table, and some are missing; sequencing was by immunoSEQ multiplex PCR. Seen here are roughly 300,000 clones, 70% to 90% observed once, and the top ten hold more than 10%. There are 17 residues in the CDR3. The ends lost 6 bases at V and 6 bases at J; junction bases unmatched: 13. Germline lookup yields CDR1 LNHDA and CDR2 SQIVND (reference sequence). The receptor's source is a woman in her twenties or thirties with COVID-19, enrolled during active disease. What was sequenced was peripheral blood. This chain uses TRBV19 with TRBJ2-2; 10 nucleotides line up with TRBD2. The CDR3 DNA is TGTGCCAGTAGCCCCTCTAGCGGGGGTCTCGTAGCCGGGGAGCTGTTTTTT. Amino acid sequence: CASSPSSGGLVAGELFF. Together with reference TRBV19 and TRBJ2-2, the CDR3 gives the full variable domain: DGGITQSPKYLFRKEGQNVTLSCEQNLNHDAMYWYRQDPGQGLRLIYYSQIVNDFQKGDIAEGYSVSREKKESFPLTVTSAQKNPTAFYLCASSPSSGGLVAGELFFGEGSRLTVL.